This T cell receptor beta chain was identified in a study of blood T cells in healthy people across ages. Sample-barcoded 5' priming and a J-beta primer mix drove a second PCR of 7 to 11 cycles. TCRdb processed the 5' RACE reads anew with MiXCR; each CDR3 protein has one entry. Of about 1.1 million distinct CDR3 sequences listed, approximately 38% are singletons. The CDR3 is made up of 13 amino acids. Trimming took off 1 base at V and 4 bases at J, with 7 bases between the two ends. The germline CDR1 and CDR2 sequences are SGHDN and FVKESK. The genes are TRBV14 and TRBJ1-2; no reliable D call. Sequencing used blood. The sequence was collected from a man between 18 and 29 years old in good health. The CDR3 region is CASSQGPRYGYTF. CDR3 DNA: TGTGCCAGCAGCCAAGGACCACGCTATGGCTACACCTTC. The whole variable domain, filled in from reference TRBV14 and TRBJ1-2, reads EAGVTQFPSHSVIEKGQTVTLRCDPISGHDNLYWYRRVMGKEIKFLLHFVKESKQDESGMPNNRFLAERTGGTYSTLKVQPAELEDSGVYFCASSQGPRYGYTFGSGTRLTVV.